The clone carrying this T cell receptor beta chain appeared many times. Its antigen is undetermined. This sample was taken from a study of CD8 T cells in ankylosing spondylitis. Study conclusions and caveats: Blood of patients with ankylosing spondylitis appeared to be characterized by a TCR beta motif of eight highly homologous variants. The authors reported significant enrichment of disease-linked clones in matched ankylosing spondylitis synovial fluid.

TCRdb itself ran the 5' RACE reads through MiXCR, one entry per CDR3 protein. The data contain under 250,000 distinct CDR3 sequences, approximately 11% of them singletons. The length of the CDR3 is 14 residues. CDR1 is DFQATT and CDR2 is SNEGSKA in the germline V gene (reference sequence). Trimming cost V 0 bases and J 8 bases, with 13 bases left between them. The TCR sequence derives from a male donor with ankylosing spondylitis or in good health (not recorded which). V and J are TRBV20-1 and TRBJ1-4, with D possibly matching TRBD1 (6 bases). The sample consisted of blood, either unsorted or a sorted T cell fraction (not recorded which). Here the CDR3 reads CSARDFKGDEKLFF. DNA of the CDR3: TGCAGTGCTAGAGATTTTAAGGGGGACGAAAAACTGTTTTTT.